This T cell receptor beta chain originates from a study of blood T cell repertoires in COVID-19. Original analysis: How many nucleated cells were present was estimated from reference gene primer amplification. The repertoire was sequenced with immunoSEQ multiplex PCR; TCRdb's copy has only in-frame clones and lacks some. For V, J and clone size, that table is used; D and trimming come from the DNA. Of 250,000 to 350,000 clones in the sample, roughly 87% were seen once. Sample: peripheral blood. This TCR came from a man younger than 35 with active or convalescent COVID-19.

As DNA, the CDR3 is TGTGCCAGCAGCTTAGTGGGACAACTGAGCTATGGCTACACCTTC. This gives the protein CASSLVGQLSYGYTF. This chain connects TRBV7-2 to TRBJ1-2, with a weak D call TRBD1 (6 bases). CDR3 length: 15 amino acids. Germline V gene sequence: CDR1 SGHTA, CDR2 FQGNSA. Trimming cost V 1 base and J 4 bases, with 13 bases left between them.